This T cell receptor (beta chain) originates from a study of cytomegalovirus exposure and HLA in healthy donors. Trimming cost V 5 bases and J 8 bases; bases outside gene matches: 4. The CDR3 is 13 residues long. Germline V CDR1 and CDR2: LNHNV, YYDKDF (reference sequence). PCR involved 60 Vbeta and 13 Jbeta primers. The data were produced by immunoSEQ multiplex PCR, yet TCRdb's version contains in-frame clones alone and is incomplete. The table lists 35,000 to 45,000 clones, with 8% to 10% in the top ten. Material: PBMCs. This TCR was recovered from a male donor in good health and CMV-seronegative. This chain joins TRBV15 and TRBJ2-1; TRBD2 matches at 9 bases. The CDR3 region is CATSLRTSDEQFF. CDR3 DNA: TGTGCCACCAGCCTGAGGACTAGCGATGAGCAGTTCTTC.